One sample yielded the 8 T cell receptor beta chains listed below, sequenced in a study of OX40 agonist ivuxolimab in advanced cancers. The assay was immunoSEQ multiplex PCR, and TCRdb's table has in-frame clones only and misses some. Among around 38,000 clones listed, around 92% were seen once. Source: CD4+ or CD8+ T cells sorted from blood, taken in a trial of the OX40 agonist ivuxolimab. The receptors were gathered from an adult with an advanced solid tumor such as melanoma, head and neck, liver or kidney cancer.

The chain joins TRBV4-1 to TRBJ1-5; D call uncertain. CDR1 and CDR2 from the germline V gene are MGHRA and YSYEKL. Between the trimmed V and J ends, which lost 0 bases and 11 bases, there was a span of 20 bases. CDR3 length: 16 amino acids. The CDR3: CASSQDVQLVQSAQHF. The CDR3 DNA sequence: TGCGCCAGCAGCCAAGACGTACAGCTTGTTCAATCAGCCCAGCATTTT.

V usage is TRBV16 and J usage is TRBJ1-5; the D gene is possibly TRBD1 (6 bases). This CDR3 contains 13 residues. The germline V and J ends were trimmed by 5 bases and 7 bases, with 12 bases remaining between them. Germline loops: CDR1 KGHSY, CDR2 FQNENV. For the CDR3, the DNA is TGTGCCAGCAGCGAAACAGGGAGCCAGCCCCAGCATTTT. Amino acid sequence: CASSETGSQPQHF.

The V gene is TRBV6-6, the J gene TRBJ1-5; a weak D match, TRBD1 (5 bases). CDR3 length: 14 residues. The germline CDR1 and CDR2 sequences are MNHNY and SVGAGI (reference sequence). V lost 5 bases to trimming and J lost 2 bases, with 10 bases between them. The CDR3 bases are TGTGCCAGCAGTGCGGGACCGGGCAATCAGCCCCAGCATTTT. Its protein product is CASSAGPGNQPQHF.

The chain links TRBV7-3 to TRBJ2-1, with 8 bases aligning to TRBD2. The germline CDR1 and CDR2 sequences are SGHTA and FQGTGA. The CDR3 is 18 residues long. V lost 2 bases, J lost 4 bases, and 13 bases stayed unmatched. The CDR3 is CASSLLPSTSARYNEQFF. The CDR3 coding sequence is TGTGCCAGCAGCTTACTCCCTTCGACTAGCGCGAGATACAATGAGCAGTTCTTC.

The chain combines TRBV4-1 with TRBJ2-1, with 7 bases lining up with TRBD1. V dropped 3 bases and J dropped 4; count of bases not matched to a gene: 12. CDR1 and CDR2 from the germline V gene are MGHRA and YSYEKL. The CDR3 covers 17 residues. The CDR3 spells CASSQGPMTGIYNEQFF. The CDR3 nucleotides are TGCGCCAGCAGCCAGGGACCGATGACAGGGATTTACAATGAGCAGTTCTTC.

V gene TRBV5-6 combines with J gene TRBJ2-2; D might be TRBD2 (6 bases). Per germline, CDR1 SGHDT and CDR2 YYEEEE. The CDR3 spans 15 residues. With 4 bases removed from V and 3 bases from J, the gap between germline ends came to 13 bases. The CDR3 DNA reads TGTGCCAGCAGCCAACGGGACTCCTACACCGGGGAGCTGTTTTTT. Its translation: CASSQRDSYTGELFF.

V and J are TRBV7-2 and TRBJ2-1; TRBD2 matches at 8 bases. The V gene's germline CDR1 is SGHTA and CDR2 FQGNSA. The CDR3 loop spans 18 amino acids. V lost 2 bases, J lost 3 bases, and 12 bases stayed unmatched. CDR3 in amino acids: CASSLTGGLAGFYNEQFF. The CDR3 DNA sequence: TGTGCCAGCAGCTTAACAGGAGGGCTAGCGGGTTTCTACAATGAGCAGTTCTTC. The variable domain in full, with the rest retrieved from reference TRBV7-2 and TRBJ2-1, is GAGVSQSPSNKVTEKGKDVELRCDPISGHTALYWYRQSLGQGLEFLIYFQGNSAPDKSGLPSDRFSAERTGGSVSTLTIQRTQQEDSAVYLCASSLTGGLAGFYNEQFFGPGTRLTVL.

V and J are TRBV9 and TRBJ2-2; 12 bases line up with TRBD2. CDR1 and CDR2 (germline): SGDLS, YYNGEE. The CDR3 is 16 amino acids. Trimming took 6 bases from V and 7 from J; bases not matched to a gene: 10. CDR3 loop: CASNPSGRASGGELFF. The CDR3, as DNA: TGTGCCAGCAACCCTAGCGGGAGGGCCTCTGGCGGGGAGCTGTTTTTT.